Below, 25 T cell receptor beta chains from the same sample are listed, as sequenced in a study of PD-L1 blockade in urothelial cancer. The method was immunoSEQ multiplex PCR; TCRdb's version includes in-frame clones alone and lacks a portion of them. In the table there are roughly 20,000 clones, around nine tenths of which are singletons. Time point: pretreatment peripheral blood. The sample was PBMCs, taken around atezolizumab (anti-PD-L1) treatment. The source of these receptors is a man between 65 and 85 years old with urothelial cancer.

V is TRBV5-1 and J is TRBJ2-5, with D possibly TRBD2 on 5 matching bases. The CDR3 extends over 15 amino acids. V lost 0 bases to trimming and J lost 0 bases, with 9 bases between them. Germline lookup yields CDR1 SGHRS and CDR2 YFSETQ. The DNA for the CDR3 is TGCGCCAGCAGCTTGGGGCGAGGGTACCAAGAGACCCAGTACTTC. Protein: CASSLGRGYQETQYF.

The gene calls are TRBV5-4 and TRBJ2-1; TRBD2 is a possible D gene (5 bases). Germline CDR1 reads SGHNT; CDR2 reads YYREEE (reference sequence). Trimming stripped 4 bases from V and 0 bases from J, with 11 bases between. This CDR3 has 15 amino acids. In nucleotides, the CDR3 is TGTGCCAGCAGCCTGGACGGAGGCTCCTACAATGAGCAGTTCTTC. Its translation: CASSLDGGSYNEQFF.

The V gene is TRBV5-6, the J gene TRBJ1-5, with 8 bases matching TRBD1. This CDR3 contains 16 residues. CDR1 is SGHDT and CDR2 is YYEEEE in the germline V gene. The V gene end was trimmed by 0 bases and the J gene end by 7 bases; junction bases not matched to a gene: 9. The CDR3 loop is CASSLGAGGDRQPQHF. CDR3 DNA sequence: TGTGCCAGCAGCTTGGGGGCAGGGGGCGATCGACAGCCCCAGCATTTT. Based on the CDR3 plus reference TRBV5-6 and TRBJ1-5, the full variable domain is DAGVTQSPTHLIKTRGQQVTLRCSPKSGHDTVSWYQQALGQGPQFIFQYYEEEERQRGNFPDRFSGHQFPNYSSELNVNALLLGDSALYLCASSLGAGGDRQPQHFGDGTRLSIL.

The sample holds a few counts of this clone. The rearrangement joins TRBV19 to TRBJ1-5, with 9 bases lining up with TRBD1. The germline V gene encodes CDR1 LNHDA and CDR2 SQIVND (reference sequence). The V segment lost 7 bases and the J segment 5 bases; nucleotides outside the gene matches: 6. The CDR3 contains 14 residues. The CDR3 loop is CASKPGTGYQPQHF. CDR3 nucleotide sequence: TGTGCCAGTAAACCCGGGACAGGGTATCAGCCCCAGCATTTT.

This chain links TRBV29-1 with TRBJ2-7; TRBD1 is a possible D gene (6 bases). From germline, CDR1 is SQVTM and CDR2 ANQGSEA. With 6 bases removed from V and 0 bases from J, the gap between germline ends came to 9 bases. The CDR3 sequence is 12 residues long. The CDR3 protein is CSVGTPSYEQYF. In nucleotides, the CDR3 is TGCAGCGTCGGGACACCCTCCTACGAGCAGTACTTC.

This clone was detected only once. This chain uses TRBV2 with TRBJ1-6; possibly TRBD1 for D (6 bases). Trimming pared 10 bases from V and 6 bases from J, leaving 13 bases between. The CDR3 contains 13 residues. Per the germline V gene, CDR1 is SNHLY and CDR2 is FYNNEI. DNA of the CDR3: TGTGCCACCGGGAGGGGGATTAATTCACCCCTCCACTTT. Translating it yields CATGRGINSPLHF.

The V and J genes are TRBV5-4 and TRBJ2-5, with 9 bases aligning to TRBD2. Unmatched junction bases numbered 4, after V lost 8 bases and J lost 5 bases. Germline CDR1 reads SGHNT; CDR2 reads YYREEE (reference sequence). This CDR3 is built from 12 residues. DNA for the CDR3: TGTGCCAGTGGAAGCGGGGGGGAGACCCAGTACTTC. Translated, it gives CASGSGGETQYF.

The chain uses TRBV4-2 and TRBJ1-5; tentative D call: TRBD1 (6 bases). V shed 1 base and J shed 5 bases, with 12 bases lying between them. Germline V gene lookup returns CDR1 LGHNA and CDR2 YNFKEQ. The CDR3 totals 15 residues. Written as DNA, the CDR3 is TGTGCCAGCAGCCAAGTACAGGGAACTGATCAGCCCCAGCATTTT. Protein: CASSQVQGTDQPQHF.

This chain links TRBV19 with TRBJ2-2; 7 positions agree with TRBD1. This CDR3 has 15 residues. CDR1 is LNHDA and CDR2 is SQIVND in the germline V gene (reference sequence). Trimming took 7 bases from V and 7 from J; bases not matched to a gene: 12. CDR3 residues: CASKVRQGPDGELFF. The CDR3 DNA sequence: TGTGCCAGTAAAGTTAGACAGGGACCGGACGGGGAGCTGTTTTTT.

This chain joins TRBV6-5 and TRBJ1-5; weak D call: TRBD1 (5 bases). Germline CDR1 and CDR2: MNHEY and SVGAGI. This CDR3 has 14 amino acids. Between the trimmed V and J ends, which lost 2 bases and 5 bases, there was a span of 10 bases. The CDR3 bases are TGTGCCAGCAGTTACAGGGGAAGGGATCAGCCCCAGCATTTT. Protein: CASSYRGRDQPQHF.

J is TRBJ2-7 and V is TRBV5-5; the D gene is possibly TRBD2 (5 bases). In germline, CDR1 is SGHKS, CDR2 YYEKEE (reference sequence). The germline V and J ends were trimmed by 4 bases and 6 bases, with 5 bases remaining between them. This CDR3 region has 10 residues. This CDR3 is CASSRGEQYF. The DNA of the CDR3 is TGTGCCAGCAGCCGGGGCGAGCAGTACTTC.

The gene calls are TRBV5-1 and TRBJ2-5; 7 bases fit TRBD2. The germline V gene encodes CDR1 SGHRS and CDR2 YFSETQ. J was trimmed by 5 bases and V by 5 bases; bases with no gene match: 3. The CDR3 has 12 amino acids. This CDR3 is CASRREGETQYF. The CDR3, as DNA: TGCGCCAGCAGGAGGGAGGGCGAGACCCAGTACTTC.

On this clone: Different DNA sequences within this sample yield the same CDR3. The rearrangement uses TRBV28 and TRBJ2-1; 15 positions agree with TRBD2. This CDR3 spans 15 amino acids. V trimming: 2 bases; J trimming: 7 bases; junction bases outside the gene matches: 0. Germline V gives CDR1 MDHEN, CDR2 SYDVKM. The CDR3 bases are TGTGCCAGCAGTTTAGGACTAGCGGGGGGGAATGAGCAGTTCTTC. Its protein is CASSLGLAGGNEQFF.

This clone was seen a single time. The chain joins TRBV29-1 to TRBJ2-5; D is possibly TRBD1 (6 bases). Germline CDR1 SQVTM, CDR2 ANQGSEA. Trimming pared 6 bases from V and 1 base from J, leaving 9 bases between. The CDR3 contains 12 residues. CDR3 coding DNA: TGCAGCGTGGACAGAACCCAAGAGACCCAGTACTTC. Protein: CSVDRTQETQYF.

The rearrangement links TRBV7-9 to TRBJ1-2; possibly TRBD1 for D (6 bases). V lost 0 bases, J lost 5 bases, and 16 bases lay in between. From germline, CDR1 is SEHNR and CDR2 FQNEAQ (reference sequence). The CDR3 is 16 amino acids. CDR3 in amino acids: CASSLATGQNQYGYTF. The DNA of the CDR3 is TGTGCCAGCAGCTTAGCTACGGGACAAAATCAGTATGGCTACACCTTC.

The chain has TRBV10-1 and TRBJ2-7; perhaps TRBD2 as D (6 bases). The V gene's germline CDR1 is WNHNN and CDR2 SYGVQD (reference sequence). V was cut by 0 bases and J by 2 bases, with 17 bases left in between. CDR3 length: 17 residues. The CDR3 is CASSESELRGFPYEQYF. The CDR3, as DNA: TGCGCCAGCAGTGAGTCGGAATTACGGGGGTTCCCCTACGAGCAGTACTTC.

This chain links TRBV5-1 with TRBJ1-2; D unclear. In germline, CDR1 is SGHRS, CDR2 YFSETQ. The CDR3 runs 13 residues. V lost 0 bases to trimming and J lost 1 base, with 4 bases between them. The CDR3 DNA is TGCGCCAGCAGCTTGGACAGTAACTATGGCTACACCTTC. It yields the protein CASSLDSNYGYTF.

This sequence joins TRBV27 and TRBJ2-1, with 8 bases identical to TRBD2. Germline values: CDR1 MNHEY, CDR2 SMNVEV (reference sequence). V lost 3 bases, J lost 7 bases, and 5 bases stayed unmatched. The CDR3 loop spans 14 amino acids. CDR3 loop: CASSFGGARNEQFF. The DNA of the CDR3 is TGTGCCAGCAGTTTCGGGGGGGCGCGGAATGAGCAGTTCTTC.

The chain employs TRBV5-1 and TRBJ2-3, with no clear D. CDR3 length: 13 amino acids. The germline CDR1 and CDR2 sequences are SGHRS and YFSETQ. V was clipped by 2 bases and J by 6 bases, with 10 bases between them. CDR3 in amino acids: CASSLRTMDTQYF. CDR3 in DNA: TGCGCCAGCAGCTTACGAACAATGGATACGCAGTATTTT.

The chain's CDR3 is CASSQDRELAGRAFF. The CDR3 DNA is TGTGCCAGCAGCCAAGATAGGGAGTTGGCGGGGCGCGCTTTCTTT. V gene TRBV4-2 combines with J gene TRBJ1-1; a weak D match, TRBD1 (5 bases). Germline V gene sequence: CDR1 LGHNA, CDR2 YNFKEQ. This CDR3 has 15 residues. Trimming took off 0 bases at V and 11 bases at J, with 19 bases between the two ends.

Note on this clone: One end of the junction fails to match germline, which may point to a read error. This sequence joins TRBV5-4 and TRBJ1-6, with a weak D call TRBD1 (6 bases). This CDR3 has 14 amino acids. Germline CDR1 SGHNT, CDR2 YYREEE (reference sequence). Here the CDR3 reads CASSLDQGYSPLHF. CDR3 DNA: TGTGCCAGCAGCTTGGACCAGGGGTATTCGCCCCTCCACTTT.

The gene calls are TRBV7-6 and TRBJ1-1; D not resolved. Germline CDR1 is SGHVS and CDR2 is FNYEAQ. The CDR3 is 15 residues long. Trimming took 2 bases from V and 0 from J, leaving 10 bases between them. In nucleotides, the CDR3 is TGTGCCAGCAGCTTATCCCGAGAAATGAACACTGAAGCTTTCTTT. Residues: CASSLSREMNTEAFF.

V gene TRBV6-6 combines with J gene TRBJ2-7; D unresolved. The CDR3 contains 11 residues. V was shortened by 7 bases and J by 3 bases, with 7 bases between the two germline ends. Germline CDR1 and CDR2: MNHNY and SVGAGI (reference sequence). The CDR3 protein is CASTSRYEQYF. The CDR3, as DNA: TGTGCCAGCACTTCTCGCTACGAGCAGTACTTC.

The genes are TRBV5-3 and TRBJ2-7; TRBD2 matches at 11 bases. TRBV5-3 is sorted into the ORF group, with uncertain function. This CDR3 has 15 amino acids. V lost 7 bases, J lost 2 bases, and 8 bases stayed unmatched. This CDR3 is CARLPGTSGTYEQYF. For the CDR3, the DNA is TGTGCCAGACTCCCTGGGACTAGCGGTACCTACGAGCAGTACTTC.

The chain combines TRBV12-5 with TRBJ2-2, with 7 bases that match TRBD2. J lost 0 bases, V lost 6 bases, and 13 bases had no gene match. The CDR3 runs 18 residues. CDR1 is LGHNT and CDR2 is FRNRAP in the germline V gene. CDR3 sequence reads: CASGSPSGAETNTGELFF. DNA of the CDR3: TGTGCTAGTGGCTCCCCCAGCGGGGCAGAGACGAACACCGGGGAGCTGTTTTTT.